The text below deals with one TCR beta chain. Germline CDR1 reads MNHNS; CDR2 reads SASEGT. V lost 6 bases to trimming and J lost 3 bases, with 8 bases between them. This CDR3 is 12 amino acids long. Libraries were prepared by immunoSEQ multiplex PCR; TCRdb keeps only in-frame clonotypes and omits some of them. The sample holds some 2.1 million clones, 95% seen once. These data belong to a study of shared clonotypes between healthy human individuals. The sequence was obtained from a young man in good health. The chain links TRBV6-1 to TRBJ2-5; D gene ambiguous. Sequences were obtained from naive CD4+ T cells sorted from blood. Subset in this sample: CD45RA+ positively selected. The CDR3 loop is CASSYSKETQYF. CDR3 DNA: TGTGCCAGCAGCTATTCAAAAGAGACCCAGTACTTC.